This TCR beta chain stems from a study of shared clonotypes between healthy human individuals. The protocol was immunoSEQ multiplex PCR, while the TCRdb copy is restricted to in-frame clones and leaves out a portion. In the table there are around 600,000 clones, around 95% of which are singletons. The CDR3 consists of 16 residues. Trimming took off 6 bases at V and 2 bases at J, with 19 bases between the two ends. Germline V CDR1 and CDR2: SNHLY, FYNNEI. Naive CD8 cells were CD45RO-negative, positively selected for CCR7, excluding terminally differentiated effector memory CD45RA+ cells. The sample was naive CD8+ T cells sorted from blood. The clonotype was recovered from a woman aged 30 to 39 in good health. The chain employs TRBV2 and TRBJ1-1, with D tentatively TRBD1 (6 bases). The chain's CDR3 is CASSPRDTQRNTEAFF. The CDR3 DNA sequence: TGTGCCAGCAGCCCACGGGACACCCAGAGAAACACTGAAGCTTTCTTT.